The clone carrying this T cell receptor (beta chain) was picked up a small number of times. Its antigen remains unidentified. This sample is part of a study of beta chain features in type 1 diabetes. Study-level points and caveats: When cDNA is sequenced, cells with high TCR expression could be over-represented. All four CD4+ subsets from Type 1 diabetes patients carried moderately but significantly shorter TCRB CDR3s.

Reverse transcribing all isolated RNA meant expressed TCRB transcripts were sequenced. TCRdb keeps only in-frame clones here, not all; method: immunoSEQ multiplex PCR. The repertoire holds hundreds of thousands of clones, over 12% seen once, with approximately 0.042% in the top ten. The sequenced sample was naive CD4+ T cells from blood. The TCR comes from a man aged 18-30 years with type 1 diabetes.

In DNA form, the CDR3 reads TGTGCCAGCAGTTACTGGGTATCTGGGGCCAACGTCCTGACTTTC. It yields the protein CASSYWVSGANVLTF. The rearrangement uses TRBV6-6 and TRBJ2-6, with unresolved D. This CDR3 has 15 residues. Germline lookup yields CDR1 MNHNY and CDR2 SVGAGI (reference sequence). Trimming left V 1 base short and J 1 base short, with 5 bases between.